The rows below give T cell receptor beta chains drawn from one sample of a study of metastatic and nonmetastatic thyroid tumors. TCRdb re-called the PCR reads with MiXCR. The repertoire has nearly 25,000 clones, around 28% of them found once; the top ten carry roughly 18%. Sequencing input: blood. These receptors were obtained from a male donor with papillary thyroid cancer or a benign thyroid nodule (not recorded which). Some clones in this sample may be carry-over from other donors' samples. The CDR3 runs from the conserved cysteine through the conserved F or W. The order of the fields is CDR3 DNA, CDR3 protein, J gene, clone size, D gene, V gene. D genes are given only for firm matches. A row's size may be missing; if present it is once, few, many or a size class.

CDR3nt: TGCAGTGCTCACCGGGCCCCAGATACGCAGTATTTT
CDR3aa: CSAHRAPDTQYF
j_gene: TRBJ2-3
abundance: many
d_gene: .
v_gene: TRBV20-1

CDR3nt: TGTGCCACGAGTGTTCGCGATGAGCAGTTCTTC
CDR3aa: CATSVRDEQFF
j_gene: TRBJ2-1
abundance: .
d_gene: .
v_gene: TRBV24-1

CDR3nt: TGTGCCAGCAGCTTAACGGGAAGCGGGCCTCCCCGATTC
CDR3aa: CASSLTGSGPPRF
j_gene: TRBJ2-1
abundance: many
d_gene: .
v_gene: TRBV7-3

CDR3nt: TGTGCCATCAGTTCCAACACCGCGAACACCGGGGAGCTGTTTTTT
CDR3aa: CAISSNTANTGELFF
j_gene: TRBJ2-2
abundance: .
d_gene: .
v_gene: TRBV2

CDR3nt: TGCGCCAGCAGCTTGGATGGTCAGCCCCAGCATTTT
CDR3aa: CASSLDGQPQHF
j_gene: TRBJ1-5
abundance: .
d_gene: .
v_gene: TRBV5-1

CDR3nt: TGTGACAGCAGTTACGGTTCAGGTGGGCGACGCAATCAGCCCCAGCATTTT
CDR3aa: CDSSYGSGGRRNQPQHF
j_gene: TRBJ1-5
abundance: .
d_gene: .
v_gene: TRBV6-5

CDR3nt: TGCAGCGTTGATTCCTACGAGCAGTACTTC
CDR3aa: CSVDSYEQYF
j_gene: TRBJ2-7
abundance: many
d_gene: .
v_gene: TRBV29-1

CDR3nt: TGTGCCAGCAGGAGAGCGGGAGGTGACACCGGGGAGCTGTTTTTT
CDR3aa: CASRRAGGDTGELFF
j_gene: TRBJ2-2
abundance: medium-sized
d_gene: TRBD2
v_gene: TRBV2

CDR3nt: TGTGCCAGTAGTATACTTCTCTCCCAGCCCTATGGCTACACCTTC
CDR3aa: CASSILLSQPYGYTF
j_gene: TRBJ1-2
abundance: medium-sized
d_gene: .
v_gene: TRBV19

CDR3nt: TGTGCCAGCAGCTTAGCGCGGTGTAGCGGATCTTTCTATGAGCAGTTCTTC
CDR3aa: CASSLARCSGSFYEQFF
j_gene: TRBJ2-1
abundance: .
d_gene: .
v_gene: TRBV7-2

CDR3nt: TGTTCCAGCAGTCCGCGCGGAAGGAAAGCCTACGAGCAGTACTTC
CDR3aa: CSSSPRGRKAYEQYF
j_gene: TRBJ2-7
abundance: few
d_gene: .
v_gene: TRBV28

CDR3nt: TGTGCCAGCACCCGAATATTTAGCGGGAGTTTCAATGAGCAGTTCTTC
CDR3aa: CASTRIFSGSFNEQFF
j_gene: TRBJ2-1
abundance: medium-sized
d_gene: TRBD2
v_gene: TRBV28

CDR3nt: TGTGCCAGCAGGCCGACTGGGTCAGGTACGCAGTATTTT
CDR3aa: CASRPTGSGTQYF
j_gene: TRBJ2-3
abundance: .
d_gene: .
v_gene: TRBV12-3/TRBV12-4

CDR3nt: TGCGCCAGCAGCCAGGACTACACCCGATACACTGAAGCTTTCTTT
CDR3aa: CASSQDYTRYTEAFF
j_gene: TRBJ1-1
abundance: few
d_gene: .
v_gene: TRBV4-3

CDR3nt: TGCGCCAGCAGCTTGGAGCAGCGGGGAACAGATACGCAGTATTTT
CDR3aa: CASSLEQRGTDTQYF
j_gene: TRBJ2-3
abundance: .
d_gene: TRBD2
v_gene: TRBV5-1

CDR3nt: TGTGCCAGCTCTCCCTCTTACGGGGGGGGCTACGAGCAGGACTTC
CDR3aa: CASSPSYGGGYEQDF
j_gene: TRBJ2-7
abundance: .
d_gene: TRBD2
v_gene: TRBV18

CDR3nt: TGTGCCAGCGAATTAGAGGGGTCCCCGCGTCAGCCCCAGCATTTT
CDR3aa: CASELEGSPRQPQHF
j_gene: TRBJ1-5
abundance: many
d_gene: .
v_gene: TRBV5-8

CDR3nt: TGTGCCAGCAGTACCGTCCGTGAGGGCCGATCATCTGAAGCTCTCTTT
CDR3aa: CASSTVREGRSSEALF
j_gene: TRBJ1-1
abundance: .
d_gene: .
v_gene: TRBV6-1

CDR3nt: TGCAGTGCAAGTGGGGGACATAAGGGCGGCTACACCTTC
CDR3aa: CSASGGHKGGYTF
j_gene: TRBJ1-2
abundance: .
d_gene: .
v_gene: TRBV20-1

CDR3nt: TGCAGCGTTGAAGATCCACACGACTATGGCTACACCTTC
CDR3aa: CSVEDPHDYGYTF
j_gene: TRBJ1-2
abundance: once
d_gene: .
v_gene: TRBV29-1

CDR3nt: TGCGCCAGCAGCTTGGAAGGCCCAAGTGAGCAGTTCTTC
CDR3aa: CASSLEGPSEQFF
j_gene: TRBJ2-1
abundance: many
d_gene: .
v_gene: TRBV5-1

CDR3nt: TGTGCCAGCAGTGTGGGACAGGGAAACAACGTCCTGACTTTC
CDR3aa: CASSVGQGNNVLTF
j_gene: TRBJ2-6
abundance: many
d_gene: TRBD1
v_gene: TRBV25-1

CDR3nt: TGTGCCAGCAGCCAAGCCATATCGAGCGAGCAGTACTTC
CDR3aa: CASSQAISSEQYF
j_gene: TRBJ2-7
abundance: many
d_gene: .
v_gene: TRBV14

CDR3nt: TGTGCCAGCAGTCCCGCTGGCCGGGTGGGGGGTGAAAAACTGTTTTTT
CDR3aa: CASSPAGRVGGEKLFF
j_gene: TRBJ1-4
abundance: many
d_gene: .
v_gene: TRBV27

CDR3nt: TGTGCCAGCAGCTTAGTTTATGGAAACACCATATATTTT
CDR3aa: CASSLVYGNTIYF
j_gene: TRBJ1-3
abundance: .
d_gene: .
v_gene: TRBV7-9

CDR3nt: TGCGCCAGCAGCCAAGGTTGGCGGCAGGGCGGCAACAGTGAGCAGTTCTTC
CDR3aa: CASSQGWRQGGNSEQFF
j_gene: TRBJ2-1
abundance: .
d_gene: .
v_gene: TRBV4-1

CDR3nt: TGCAGTGCTAACCCGACAGGGTTAAGCAATCAGCCCCAGCATTTT
CDR3aa: CSANPTGLSNQPQHF
j_gene: TRBJ1-5
abundance: many
d_gene: TRBD1
v_gene: TRBV20-1

CDR3nt: TGTGCCAGCAGTCCTGGAACCAACCAAGAGACCCAGTACTTC
CDR3aa: CASSPGTNQETQYF
j_gene: TRBJ2-5
abundance: many
d_gene: .
v_gene: TRBV25-1

CDR3nt: TGTGCCAGTAGGCACCGGGACAGGGGGACCTACGAGCAGTACTTC
CDR3aa: CASRHRDRGTYEQYF
j_gene: TRBJ2-7
abundance: many
d_gene: TRBD1
v_gene: TRBV19

CDR3nt: TGTGCCAGCAGCCAAGATGGGGGGACAGGGGGCGGAAGGGTTTTTGAAAAACTGTTTTTT
CDR3aa: CASSQDGGTGGGRVFEKLFF
j_gene: TRBJ1-4
abundance: many
d_gene: TRBD1
v_gene: TRBV4-2

CDR3nt: TGTGCCAGCAGTTCCCAGGGGGGTCGGGGGGCATGGGAGACCCAGTACTTC
CDR3aa: CASSSQGGRGAWETQYF
j_gene: TRBJ2-5
abundance: many
d_gene: .
v_gene: TRBV9